This T cell receptor beta chain was recorded in a study of blood T cell repertoires in COVID-19. Study-level background: Some COVID-19 samples were acute and others convalescent; all came from the United States, Italy and Spain.

This clone turned up a few times. Original processing methods: The authors estimated nucleated cell counts from reference gene primer amplification. Data came from immunoSEQ multiplex PCR; TCRdb stores just in-frame clones and leaves some out. V, J and clone size derive from that table, while D and trimming were established from the DNA sequence. The sample lists about 240,000 clones; 86% were seen once. The CDR3 contains 15 residues. Germline-derived CDR1 and CDR2 are MDHEN and SYDVKM. V lost 5 bases, J lost 8 bases, and 16 bases lay in between. The TCR sequence derives from a man aged 80 or over with acute or convalescent COVID-19. The gene calls are TRBV28 and TRBJ1-6, with D tentatively TRBD1 (6 bases). The sequencing sample was made of peripheral blood. The CDR3 DNA reads TGTGCCAGCAGTACGCCACAGGGCCCAGATTCACCCCTCCACTTT. It is translated as CASSTPQGPDSPLHF.